This T cell receptor beta chain comes out of a study of Graves' ophthalmopathy and Graves' hyperthyroidism. The study's findings and limits: The model's prediction of ophthalmopathy progression had around 70% sensitivity and roughly 72% specificity.

RNA served as the template for amplifying TCR beta CDR3 regions. Scientists carried out first-round RT-PCR using HTBI primers and then a second-round multiplex PCR. Using its own MiXCR run on the multiplex PCR reads, TCRdb lists one record per CDR3 protein. The data show roughly 220,000 distinct CDR3 sequences, around 45% seen once. Note on this clonotype: The antigen remains unidentified. One end of the junction varies from germline; a read error may be responsible.

CAS ≥3, NOSPECS ≥4, moderate-to-severe activity and duration under 3 months marked donors with ophthalmopathy. If patients had other autoimmune diseases, uncontrolled infections, pregnancy or lactation, they were excluded. The CDR3 sequence is 16 residues long. Per germline, CDR1 SGHVS and CDR2 FQNEAQ. This clonotype originated in an adult man with Graves' ophthalmopathy. This chain connects TRBV7-8 to TRBJ2-7; D is uncertain. Sequenced input: peripheral blood. CDR3 region: CASSLGPRWDSYERYF. For the CDR3, the DNA is TGTGCCAGCAGCTTAGGGCCCCGATGGGATTCCTACGAGCGGTACTTC.